This is a list of T cell receptor beta chains from one sample in a study of blood T cells in healthy people across ages. TCRdb called the 5' RACE reads again in MiXCR, with one record for every CDR3 protein. The table lists approximately 1.5 million distinct CDR3 sequences, approximately 32% of them singletons. The sequenced material came from blood. Every receptor here comes from a woman aged 25 to 45 in good health. CDR3s include the opening cysteine and the closing phenylalanine or tryptophan. A D gene is named only where the DNA matches it firmly. Expanded clones are given a class, and other clones once, few, many or no size at all.

d_gene: -
j_gene: TRBJ2-1
v_gene: TRBV7-2
abundance: few
CDR3nt: TGTGCCAGCAGCTACTATAGCGGCCCCTACAATGAGCAGTTCTTC
CDR3aa: CASSYYSGPYNEQFF

d_gene: TRBD1
j_gene: TRBJ2-1
v_gene: TRBV29-1
abundance: many
CDR3nt: TGCAGCGTTCGGGACAGCGGTTACAATGAGCAGTTCTTC
CDR3aa: CSVRDSGYNEQFF

d_gene: -
j_gene: TRBJ2-7
v_gene: TRBV7-9
abundance: -
CDR3nt: TGTGCCATAGAAGACCTGACCTACGAGCAGTACTTC
CDR3aa: CAIEDLTYEQYF

d_gene: TRBD1
j_gene: TRBJ1-4
v_gene: TRBV18
abundance: -
CDR3nt: TGTGCCAGCTCATCGACAGGGGGCTACGAAAAACTGTTTTTT
CDR3aa: CASSSTGGYEKLFF

d_gene: -
j_gene: TRBJ2-7
v_gene: TRBV6-6
abundance: -
CDR3nt: TGTGCCAGCAGTTCCGTGGAAGGGTTTTTCGGCGAGCAGTACTTC
CDR3aa: CASSSVEGFFGEQYF

d_gene: TRBD1
j_gene: TRBJ1-6
v_gene: TRBV12-3/TRBV12-4
abundance: -
CDR3nt: TGTGCCAGCAGTCCTCGCACAGGGGGGTATTCACCCCTCCACTTT
CDR3aa: CASSPRTGGYSPLHF

d_gene: TRBD1
j_gene: TRBJ1-4
v_gene: TRBV20-1
abundance: few
CDR3nt: TGCAGTGCTAGAACACAGGGGCCTGCAACTAATGAAAAACTGTTTTTT
CDR3aa: CSARTQGPATNEKLFF

d_gene: -
j_gene: TRBJ2-3
v_gene: TRBV11-3
abundance: -
CDR3nt: TGTGCCAGCAGCTTAGGGAGATATGGCGATACGCAGTATTTT
CDR3aa: CASSLGRYGDTQYF

d_gene: TRBD2
j_gene: TRBJ2-1
v_gene: TRBV20-1
abundance: -
CDR3nt: TGCAGTGCTTCCCCGGGACTAGGCAATGAGCAGTTCTTC
CDR3aa: CSASPGLGNEQFF

d_gene: TRBD2
j_gene: TRBJ2-7
v_gene: TRBV5-1
abundance: many
CDR3nt: TGCGCCAGCAGCTTGGGGGGACTAGCCAGGGAGCAGTACTTC
CDR3aa: CASSLGGLAREQYF

d_gene: TRBD1
j_gene: TRBJ1-5
v_gene: TRBV27
abundance: -
CDR3nt: TGTGCCAGCAGGCCAACAGGGGGCGCTCAGCCCCAGCATTTT
CDR3aa: CASRPTGGAQPQHF

d_gene: -
j_gene: TRBJ1-1
v_gene: TRBV5-1
abundance: -
CDR3nt: TGCGCCAGCAGCATCCATGAGATCTCAGGGGACACTGAAGCTTTCTTT
CDR3aa: CASSIHEISGDTEAFF

d_gene: TRBD2
j_gene: TRBJ2-1
v_gene: TRBV6-2/TRBV6-3
abundance: -
CDR3nt: TGTGCCAGCAGTTACTCACCCCTAGCGGCCTCCTACAATGAGCAGTTCTTC
CDR3aa: CASSYSPLAASYNEQFF

d_gene: TRBD2
j_gene: TRBJ2-3
v_gene: TRBV10-1
abundance: -
CDR3nt: TGCGCCAGCAGTGAGCTAGCGGGAGAAACAGATACGCAGTATTTT
CDR3aa: CASSELAGETDTQYF

d_gene: -
j_gene: TRBJ1-5
v_gene: TRBV27
abundance: -
CDR3nt: TGTGCCAGCAGTTTCGGGGCGGCTCAGCCCCAGCATTTT
CDR3aa: CASSFGAAQPQHF

d_gene: -
j_gene: TRBJ2-3
v_gene: TRBV7-3
abundance: -
CDR3nt: TGTGCCAGCAGCTTAAGTTTGACCGGACCGACTAGCACAGATACGCAGTATTTT
CDR3aa: CASSLSLTGPTSTDTQYF

d_gene: -
j_gene: TRBJ1-5
v_gene: TRBV12-3/TRBV12-4
abundance: -
CDR3nt: TGTGCCAGCCTCCGTCTCGGTAGCAATCAGCCCCAGCATTTT
CDR3aa: CASLRLGSNQPQHF

d_gene: -
j_gene: TRBJ2-7
v_gene: TRBV11-2
abundance: -
CDR3nt: TGTGCCAGCAGCGACCGCGGGACTCAGAGCTCCTACGAGCAGTACTTC
CDR3aa: CASSDRGTQSSYEQYF